The clone carrying this T cell receptor beta chain was recorded many times. TCRdb itself ran the 5' RACE reads through MiXCR, one entry per CDR3 protein. The sample has some 400,000 distinct CDR3 sequences; more than 5.5% are singletons. This specimen belongs to a study of T cells after yellow fever vaccination. Deletions cut 5 bases from V and 7 bases from J, with 20 bases between. The CDR3 is 15 amino acids. CDR1 is SEHNR and CDR2 is FQNEAQ in the germline V gene (reference sequence). The chain joins TRBV7-9 to TRBJ1-2; weak D call: TRBD1 (6 bases). The TCR originated in a young man who received the YFV17D yellow fever vaccine. The material sequenced was PBMCs, taken 5 days after the yellow fever booster vaccination. Here the CDR3 reads CASSPGVRGGGGYTF. In DNA, the CDR3 is TGTGCCAGCAGCCCCGGAGTTCGGGGAGGGGGTGGCTACACCTTC.